This TCR beta chain originates from a study of spatial heterogeneity in lung cancer. Study context: Among detected sequences, beta-chain ones consistently exceeded alpha-chain ones in number. Raw reads showed each unique TCR and UMI combination turning up more than ten times on average.

Study outcomes and limitations: Ubiquitous expanded tumor TCRs appeared in blood more at resection than follow-up.

This CDR3 contains 13 residues. Deletions cut 5 bases from V and 0 bases from J, with 8 bases between. The germline CDR1 and CDR2 sequences are SQVTM and ANQGSEA. Individually, TCR cDNA molecules were each labelled with a unique molecular identifier. MiXCR, applied by TCRdb to the 5' RACE reads, yields one record per CDR3 protein. The repertoire holds tens of thousands of distinct CDR3 sequences, with about 20% as singletons. The time point is: sample taken at primary tumor resection. Whole RNA from tumor, nontumor lung or frozen PBMC was sequenced unsorted. In this sample, this clonotype turned up a few times. Its antigen is unidentified.

The material sequenced was PBMCs, taken at surgery. The rearrangement joins TRBV29-1 to TRBJ2-1; D not resolved. This TCR was sampled from a male donor with early-stage non-small cell lung cancer. CDR3 in DNA: TGCAGCGTTTCACACATCTCCTACAATGAGCAGTTCTTC. Its translation is CSVSHISYNEQFF.